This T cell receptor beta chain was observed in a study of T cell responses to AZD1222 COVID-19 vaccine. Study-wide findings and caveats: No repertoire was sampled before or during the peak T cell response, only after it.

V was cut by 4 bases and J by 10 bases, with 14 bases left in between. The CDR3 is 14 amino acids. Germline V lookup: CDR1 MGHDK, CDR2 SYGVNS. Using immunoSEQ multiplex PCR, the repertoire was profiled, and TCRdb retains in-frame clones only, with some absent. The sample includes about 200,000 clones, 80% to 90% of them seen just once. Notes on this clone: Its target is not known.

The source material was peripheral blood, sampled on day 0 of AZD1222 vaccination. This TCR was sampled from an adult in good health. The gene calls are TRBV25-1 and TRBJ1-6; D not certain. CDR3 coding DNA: TGTGCCAGCAGTGGTACTGAGACAACCTCACCCCTCCACTTT. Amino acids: CASSGTETTSPLHF. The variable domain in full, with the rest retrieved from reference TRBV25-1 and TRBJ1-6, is EADIYQTPRYLVIGTGKKITLECSQTMGHDKMYWYQQDPGMELHLIHYSYGVNSTEKGDLSSESTVSRIRTEHFPLTLESARPSHTSQYLCASSGTETTSPLHFGNGTRLTVT.